The 27 T cell receptor beta chains below all came from one sample that was sequenced in a study of blood T cell repertoires in COVID-19. Sequencing was performed with immunoSEQ multiplex PCR; in TCRdb, only in-frame clones are kept and a portion is missing. Of fewer than 200,000 clones listed, about 75% are singletons. The source material was peripheral blood. Source of these receptors: a woman aged 65 to 85 with acute or convalescent COVID-19.

The chain is built from TRBV19 and TRBJ2-5, with 7 bases matching TRBD1. V trimming: 3 bases; J trimming: 1 base; junction bases outside the gene matches: 5. The CDR3 consists of 15 residues. Looked up from germline, CDR1 is LNHDA and CDR2 is SQIVND (reference sequence). CDR3 sequence reads: CASSIQGQLQETQYF. CDR3 sequence (DNA): TGTGCCAGTAGTATCCAGGGACAGCTCCAAGAGACCCAGTACTTC.

This chain links TRBV27 with TRBJ2-2, with 7 bases that match TRBD2. The V gene's germline CDR1 is MNHEY and CDR2 SMNVEV (reference sequence). The trim removed 7 bases at V and 1 base at J, leaving 9 bases unmatched. CDR3 length: 16 residues. The chain's CDR3 is CASTGGLAENTGELFF. CDR3 bases: TGTGCCAGCACGGGAGGCCTAGCGGAGAACACCGGGGAGCTGTTTTTT.

The chain uses TRBV27 and TRBJ1-2, with 9 bases matching TRBD1. Germline V gene sequence: CDR1 MNHEY, CDR2 SMNVEV (reference sequence). Unmatched junction bases numbered 31, after V lost 8 bases and J lost 3 bases. The CDR3 is 22 residues long. The CDR3 nucleotides read TGTGCCAGCCCTCAAGCTAAGCCCCCTCTCACCCCGGGACAGGGACGCGACTATGGCTACACCTTC. Translated: CASPQAKPPLTPGQGRDYGYTF.

The CDR3 region is CASNRAASGTNTGELFF. As DNA, the CDR3 is TGCGCCAGCAATCGCGCAGCTAGCGGAACGAACACCGGGGAGCTGTTTTTT. This chain joins TRBV5-1 and TRBJ2-2; 7 bases map to TRBD2. The CDR3 contains 17 residues. V trimming: 6 bases; J trimming: 0 bases; junction bases outside the gene matches: 11. CDR1 is SGHRS and CDR2 is YFSETQ in the germline V gene.

V usage is TRBV10-2 and J usage is TRBJ2-7; 11 nucleotides match TRBD2. The germline gives CDR1 WSHSY, CDR2 SAAADI. The CDR3 is 21 amino acids. V dropped 3 bases and J dropped 3; count of bases not matched to a gene: 22. CDR3: CASSDANSSGRFHGIFYEQYF. The CDR3 DNA is TGCGCCAGCAGTGACGCTAACTCTAGCGGGAGGTTTCACGGCATCTTCTACGAGCAGTACTTC.

This clone has a single count. This chain uses TRBV5-1 with TRBJ2-1, with D uncertain. Trimming left V 5 bases short and J 0 bases short, with 12 bases between. The CDR3 runs 15 residues. CDR1 and CDR2 (germline): SGHRS, YFSETQ. CDR3 sequence (DNA): TGCGCCAGCAGTTTAAGCCTTAGCTCCTACAATGAGCAGTTCTTC. It encodes CASSLSLSSYNEQFF. Based on the CDR3 plus reference TRBV5-1 and TRBJ2-1, the full variable domain is KAGVTQTPRYLIKTRGQQVTLSCSPISGHRSVSWYQQTPGQGLQFLFEYFSETQRNKGNFPGRFSGRQFSNSRSEMNVSTLELGDSALYLCASSLSLSSYNEQFFGPGTRLTVL.

This clone has just one count. The rearrangement links TRBV10-1 to TRBJ2-7, with D unresolved. V was cut by 2 bases and J by 4 bases, with 9 bases left in between. Germline V gene data show CDR1 as WNHNN and CDR2 as SYGVQD (reference sequence). The CDR3 is 13 amino acids. CDR3 coding DNA: TGCGCCAGCAGTGAGGGCCGCCAATACGAGCAGTACTTC. Encoded protein: CASSEGRQYEQYF.

V is TRBV5-1 and J is TRBJ2-3; 7 nucleotides align to TRBD1. Unmatched junction bases numbered 8, after V lost 4 bases and J lost 0 bases. This CDR3 has 16 residues. CDR1 and CDR2 from the germline V gene are SGHRS and YFSETQ. The CDR3 sequence: CASSPPGQRSTDTQYF. CDR3 bases: TGCGCCAGCAGCCCCCCGGGACAGAGAAGCACAGATACGCAGTATTTT. The complete variable domain, with remaining parts taken from reference TRBV5-1 and TRBJ2-3, reads KAGVTQTPRYLIKTRGQQVTLSCSPISGHRSVSWYQQTPGQGLQFLFEYFSETQRNKGNFPGRFSGRQFSNSRSEMNVSTLELGDSALYLCASSPPGQRSTDTQYFGPGTRLTVL.

The chain uses TRBV5-1 and TRBJ2-1; 10 bases match TRBD2. J was trimmed by 5 bases and V by 2 bases; bases with no gene match: 4. This CDR3 comprises 15 residues. CDR1 and CDR2 (germline): SGHRS, YFSETQ. This CDR3 reads CASSLGLAANNEQFF. The CDR3 region has the DNA TGCGCCAGCAGCTTAGGACTAGCGGCCAACAATGAGCAGTTCTTC.

The CDR3 sequence is CASTIGPGEQFF. CDR3 sequence (DNA): TGTGCCAGCACGATTGGGCCCGGTGAGCAGTTCTTC. J is TRBJ2-1 and V is TRBV2; the D is unclear. Trimming stripped 7 bases from V and 9 bases from J, with 13 bases between. Germline CDR1 SNHLY, CDR2 FYNNEI. This CDR3 has 12 residues.

The chain combines TRBV30 with TRBJ2-7; D unresolved. This CDR3 region has 14 residues. Germline V gene sequence: CDR1 GTSNPN, CDR2 SVGIG (reference sequence). Trimming took 4 bases from V and 2 from J, leaving 15 bases between them. The DNA for the CDR3 is TGTGCCTGGATCAGTAGCCACAATACCTACGAGCAGTACTTC. The encoded protein is CAWISSHNTYEQYF.

In nucleotides, the CDR3 is TGTGCCAGCAGCGTAGGGAGCGGACTAGCGTTATACAATGAGCAGTTCTTC. Translating it yields CASSVGSGLALYNEQFF. The chain has TRBV9 and TRBJ2-1; 9 positions agree with TRBD2. With V trimmed by 0 bases and J by 4 bases, 8 bases remained unmatched. CDR1 SGDLS and CDR2 YYNGEE come from the germline V gene. CDR3 length: 17 amino acids.

This clone was counted a few times. J is TRBJ2-2 and V is TRBV2; the match to TRBD1 covers 7 bases. V gave up 4 bases and J gave up 6 bases; unmatched junction bases: 5. Germline-derived CDR1 and CDR2 are SNHLY and FYNNEI. The CDR3 has 14 residues. This chain's CDR3 is CASSVRQGSGELFF. The CDR3 DNA reads TGTGCCAGCAGTGTCAGACAGGGTTCCGGGGAGCTGTTTTTT.

The chain recombines TRBV5-1 with TRBJ2-2, with 10 bases lining up with TRBD1. V lost 0 bases, J lost 1 base, and 3 bases stayed unmatched. The germline V gene encodes CDR1 SGHRS and CDR2 YFSETQ. CDR3 length: 17 residues. CDR3 bases: TGCGCCAGCAGCTTGGACGGACAGGGGGTGAACACCGGGGAGCTGTTTTTT. Translation gives CASSLDGQGVNTGELFF.

This clone was recorded only once. J is TRBJ2-7 and V is TRBV5-5; 14 bases fit TRBD2. The germline CDR1 and CDR2 sequences are SGHKS and YYEKEE (reference sequence). This CDR3 has 15 amino acids. The V and J ends lost 4 bases and 4 bases, in that order; junction bases with no gene match: 4. The CDR3 coding sequence is TGTGCCAGCAGCCTGCGACTAGCGGGAGGGTACGAGCAGTACTTC. Amino acid sequence: CASSLRLAGGYEQYF.

This clone occurred a few times. The chain joins TRBV11-2 to TRBJ2-3; 10 bases are shared with TRBD1. This CDR3 contains 16 residues. V shed 2 bases and J 5 bases; nucleotides not matched to a gene: 7. The germline V gene encodes CDR1 SGHAT and CDR2 FQNNGV. CDR3 region: CASSLRAGQGRDTQYF. As DNA, the CDR3 is TGTGCCAGCAGCTTACGGGCGGGACAGGGGCGAGATACGCAGTATTTT.

In its sample, this clone was seen once. The CDR3 DNA follows: TGTGCCAGCAGTTTATCACAGTACAATCAGCCCCAGCATTTT. It yields the protein CASSLSQYNQPQHF. The chain couples TRBV28 to TRBJ1-5; no reliable D call. The CDR3 consists of 14 residues. V dropped 1 base and J dropped 3 bases, with 7 bases sitting between them. CDR1 and CDR2 (germline): MDHEN, SYDVKM. Full variable domain (rest looked up from reference TRBV28 and TRBJ1-5): DVKVTQSSRYLVKRTGEKVFLECVQDMDHENMFWYRQDPGLGLRLIYFSYDVKMKEKGDIPEGYSVSREKKERFSLILESASTNQTSMYLCASSLSQYNQPQHFGDGTRLSIL.

The chain recombines TRBV10-3 with TRBJ1-5; D gene ambiguous. Per the germline V gene, CDR1 is ENHRY and CDR2 is SYGVKD. V gave up 11 bases and J gave up 0 bases, with 14 bases separating them. The CDR3 runs 14 residues. The DNA of the CDR3 is TGTGCCTCAGAGGTCTCCCTTAGCAATCAGCCCCAGCATTTT. Its protein is CASEVSLSNQPQHF.

The rearrangement links TRBV2 to TRBJ2-7, with 7 bases that match TRBD1. Germline lookup yields CDR1 SNHLY and CDR2 FYNNEI. CDR3 length: 16 residues. V was clipped by 3 bases and J by 4 bases; unmatched bases: 12. CDR3 nucleotide sequence: TGTGCCAGCAGTGAGGTTGATCGGGACAGCGATTACGAGCAGTACTTC. It encodes CASSEVDRDSDYEQYF.

This chain connects TRBV18 to TRBJ2-5; D is unresolved. Trimming pared 6 bases from V and 7 bases from J, leaving 12 bases between. CDR3 length: 12 residues. Germline values: CDR1 KGHSH, CDR2 LQKENI. The chain's CDR3 is CASSGLSGTQYF. In DNA form, the CDR3 reads TGTGCCAGCTCCGGGTTGTCGGGGACCCAGTACTTC. Full variable domain (outside the CDR3, taken from reference TRBV18 and TRBJ2-5): NAGVMQNPRHLVRRRGQEARLRCSPMKGHSHVYWYRQLPEEGLKFMVYLQKENIIDESGMPKERFSAEFPKEGPSILRIQQVVRGDSAAYFCASSGLSGTQYFGPGTRLLVL.

V usage is TRBV7-9 and J usage is TRBJ2-5; 11 bases line up with TRBD1. CDR1 and CDR2 from the germline V gene are SEHNR and FQNEAQ (reference sequence). V lost 4 bases, J lost 5 bases, and 9 bases stayed unmatched. This CDR3 has 16 residues. The CDR3 loop is CASSSGGTGGRETQYF. The CDR3 nucleotides are TGTGCCAGCAGCTCCGGGGGGACAGGGGGTAGGGAGACCCAGTACTTC.

This clone was detected many times. J is TRBJ2-7 and V is TRBV28; D perhaps matches TRBD1 (5 bases). This CDR3 is 14 amino acids long. V was clipped by 5 bases and J by 6 bases, with 17 bases between them. Germline assignment: CDR1 MDHEN and CDR2 SYDVKM. DNA for the CDR3: TGTGCCAGCAGTACCTTCCCAGGGAACGGCGAGCAGTACTTC. Its translation: CASSTFPGNGEQYF.

J is TRBJ2-3 and V is TRBV28, with D possibly matching TRBD2 (5 bases). The V gene lost 3 bases and the J gene lost 2 bases, with 12 bases spanning the gap. The germline CDR1 and CDR2 sequences are MDHEN and SYDVKM. This CDR3 has 15 amino acids. In nucleotides, the CDR3 is TGTGCCAGCAGTTTTCTCGGGGTAAACACAGATACGCAGTATTTT. It specifies CASSFLGVNTDTQYF.

For this clone: The sample carries other DNA sequences with the same CDR3. This chain joins TRBV10-2 and TRBJ1-2; no clear D. Germline V lookup: CDR1 WSHSY, CDR2 SAAADI. Between the trimmed V and J ends, which lost 2 bases and 0 bases, there was a span of 4 bases. The CDR3 is 13 amino acids. In nucleotides, the CDR3 is TGCGCCAGCAGTGAGCTCCCTAACTATGGCTACACCTTC. Translating gives CASSELPNYGYTF.

This clone came up a few times. The chain recombines TRBV6-1 with TRBJ2-7; perhaps TRBD1 as D (5 bases). Germline CDR1 MNHNS, CDR2 SASEGT. V shed 3 bases and J shed 6 bases, with 9 bases lying between them. The CDR3 sequence is 12 residues long. The CDR3 protein is CASSELQGEQYF. The DNA for the CDR3 is TGTGCCAGCAGTGAGTTGCAGGGCGAGCAGTACTTC.

The chain links TRBV29-1 to TRBJ1-2; D gene ambiguous. The germline V and J ends were trimmed by 4 bases and 4 bases, with 19 bases remaining between them. From germline, CDR1 is SQVTM and CDR2 ANQGSEA. This CDR3 has 15 residues. CDR3 residues: CSVALSAGSFYGYTF. The CDR3 nucleotides read TGCAGCGTTGCGCTCTCAGCGGGCTCTTTCTATGGCTACACCTTC.

The chain joins TRBV28 to TRBJ2-7; D might be TRBD1 (5 bases). Germline V CDR1 and CDR2: MDHEN, SYDVKM. This CDR3 contains 15 residues. V was trimmed by 5 bases and J by 0 bases, leaving 14 bases between them. As DNA, the CDR3 is TGTGCCAGCAGTCGTGACGGACAAGTCTCCTACGAGCAGTACTTC. Protein: CASSRDGQVSYEQYF.